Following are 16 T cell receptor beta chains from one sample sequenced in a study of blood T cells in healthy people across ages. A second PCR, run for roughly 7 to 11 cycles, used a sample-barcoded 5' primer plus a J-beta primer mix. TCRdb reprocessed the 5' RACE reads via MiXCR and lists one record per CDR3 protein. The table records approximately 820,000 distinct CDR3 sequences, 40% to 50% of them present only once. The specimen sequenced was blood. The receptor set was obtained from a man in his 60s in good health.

CDR3 nucleotide sequence: TGTGCCACCAACGGGGGCTCCCTCTACAATGAGCAGTTCTTC. Protein sequence: CATNGGSLYNEQFF. This chain connects TRBV15 to TRBJ2-1, with D perhaps given as TRBD1 or TRBD2 (6 bases each). The CDR3 has 14 amino acids. CDR1 and CDR2 from the germline V gene are LNHNV and YYDKDF (reference sequence). Between the trimmed V and J ends, which lost 7 bases and 3 bases, there was a span of 13 bases.

CDR3 region: CASRSSDIYNEQFF. As DNA, the CDR3 is TGTGCCAGCCGTTCCTCAGACATTTACAATGAGCAGTTCTTC. This sequence joins TRBV6-5 and TRBJ2-1; D gene unclear. This CDR3 has 14 residues. The ends were cut back, 8 bases at V and 4 bases at J, with 15 bases in the middle. Germline CDR1 reads MNHEY; CDR2 reads SVGAGI.

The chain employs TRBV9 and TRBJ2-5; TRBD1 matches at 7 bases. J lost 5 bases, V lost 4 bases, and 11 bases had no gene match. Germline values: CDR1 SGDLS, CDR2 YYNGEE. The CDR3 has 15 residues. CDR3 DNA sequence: TGTGCCAGCAGCCGAACAGGGGTTTATACGGAGACCCAGTACTTC. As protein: CASSRTGVYTETQYF. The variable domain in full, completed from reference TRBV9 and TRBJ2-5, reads DSGVTQTPKHLITATGQRVTLRCSPRSGDLSVYWYQQSLDQGLQFLIQYYNGEERAKGNILERFSAQQFPDLHSELNLSSLELGDSALYFCASSRTGVYTETQYFGPGTRLLVL.

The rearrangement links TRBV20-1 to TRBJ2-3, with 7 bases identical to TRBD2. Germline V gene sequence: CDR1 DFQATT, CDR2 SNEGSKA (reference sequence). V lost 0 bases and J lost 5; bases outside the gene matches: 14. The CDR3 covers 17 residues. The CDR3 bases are TGCAGTGCTAGAGATTGGGGAGGGGTCCCGCGTGGAGATACGCAGTATTTT. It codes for CSARDWGGVPRGDTQYF.

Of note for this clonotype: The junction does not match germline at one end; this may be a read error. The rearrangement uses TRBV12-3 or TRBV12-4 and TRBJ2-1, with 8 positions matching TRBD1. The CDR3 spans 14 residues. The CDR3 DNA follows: TGTGCCAGCGGAAGACAGGGGACCAACAATGAGCGGTTCTTC. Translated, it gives CASGRQGTNNERFF.

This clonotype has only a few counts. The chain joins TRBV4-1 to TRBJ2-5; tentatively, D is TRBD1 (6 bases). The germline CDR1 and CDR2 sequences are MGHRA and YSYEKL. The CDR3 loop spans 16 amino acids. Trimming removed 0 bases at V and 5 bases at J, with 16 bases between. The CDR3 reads CASSQDGRGGRETQYF. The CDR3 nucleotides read TGCGCCAGCAGCCAAGATGGTAGAGGGGGTCGGGAGACCCAGTACTTC.

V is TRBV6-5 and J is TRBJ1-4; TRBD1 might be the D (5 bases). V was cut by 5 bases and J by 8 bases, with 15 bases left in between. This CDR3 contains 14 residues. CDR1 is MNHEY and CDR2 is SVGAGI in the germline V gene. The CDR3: CASSGGSGDEKLFF. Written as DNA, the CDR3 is TGTGCCAGCAGTGGTGGATCGGGGGACGAAAAACTGTTTTTT.

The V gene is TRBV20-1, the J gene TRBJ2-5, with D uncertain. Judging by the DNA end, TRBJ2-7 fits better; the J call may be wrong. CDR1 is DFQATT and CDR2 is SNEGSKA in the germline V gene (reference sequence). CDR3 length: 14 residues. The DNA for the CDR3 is TGCAGTGCTCAGCCTTCCCTTGACTTCTACGAGCAGTACTTC. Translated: CSAQPSLDFYEQYF.

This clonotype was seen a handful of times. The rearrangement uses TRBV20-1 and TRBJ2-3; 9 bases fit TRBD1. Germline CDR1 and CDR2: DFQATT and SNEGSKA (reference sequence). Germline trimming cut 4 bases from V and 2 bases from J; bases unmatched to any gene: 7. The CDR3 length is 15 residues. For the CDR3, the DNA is TGCAGTGCTAACCCCCGGGACAGGGTCACAGATACGCAGTATTTT. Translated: CSANPRDRVTDTQYF.

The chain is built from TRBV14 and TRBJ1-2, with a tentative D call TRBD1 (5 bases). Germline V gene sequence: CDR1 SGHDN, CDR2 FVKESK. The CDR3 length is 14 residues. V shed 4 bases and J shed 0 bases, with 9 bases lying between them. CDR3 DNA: TGTGCCAGCAGCCGGGGGATGGCTAACTATGGCTACACCTTC. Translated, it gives CASSRGMANYGYTF.

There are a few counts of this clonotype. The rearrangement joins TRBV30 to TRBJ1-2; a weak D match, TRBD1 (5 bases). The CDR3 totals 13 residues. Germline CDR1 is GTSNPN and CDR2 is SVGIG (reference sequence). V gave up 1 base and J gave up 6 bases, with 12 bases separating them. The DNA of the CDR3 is TGTGCCTGGAGTGAACAGGAATGGGATGGCTACACCTTC. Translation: CAWSEQEWDGYTF.

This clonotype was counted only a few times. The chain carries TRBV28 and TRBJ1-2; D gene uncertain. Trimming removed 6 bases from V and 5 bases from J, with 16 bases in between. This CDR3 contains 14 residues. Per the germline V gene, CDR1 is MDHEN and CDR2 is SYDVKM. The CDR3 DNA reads TGTGCCAGCAGACCTGCTACAGCGGGTTATGGCTACACCTTC. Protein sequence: CASRPATAGYGYTF.

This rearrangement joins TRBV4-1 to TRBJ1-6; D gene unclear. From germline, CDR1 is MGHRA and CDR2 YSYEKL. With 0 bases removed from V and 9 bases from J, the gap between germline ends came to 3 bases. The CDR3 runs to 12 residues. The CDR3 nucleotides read TGCGCCAGCAGCCAAGAGTCTTCACCCCTCCACTTT. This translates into CASSQESSPLHF.

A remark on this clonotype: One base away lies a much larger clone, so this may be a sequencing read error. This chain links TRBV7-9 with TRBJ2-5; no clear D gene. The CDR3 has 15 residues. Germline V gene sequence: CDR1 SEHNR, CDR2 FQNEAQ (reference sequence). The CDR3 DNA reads TGTGTCAGCAGCTTAGTGCAGGCGCTCCAAGAGACCCAGTACTTC. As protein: CVSSLVQALQETQYF.

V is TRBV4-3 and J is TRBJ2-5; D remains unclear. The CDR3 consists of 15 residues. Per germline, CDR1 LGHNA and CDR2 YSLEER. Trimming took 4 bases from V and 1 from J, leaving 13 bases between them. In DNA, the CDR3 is TGCGCCAGCAGCCGTGGTACGGCTTTCCAAGAGACCCAGTACTTC. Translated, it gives CASSRGTAFQETQYF.

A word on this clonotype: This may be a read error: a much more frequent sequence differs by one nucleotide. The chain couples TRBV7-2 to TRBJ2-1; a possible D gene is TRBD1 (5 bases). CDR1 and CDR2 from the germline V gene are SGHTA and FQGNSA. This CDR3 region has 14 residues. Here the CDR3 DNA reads TGTGTCAGCACCGGCCGGACATCCTACAATGAGCAGTTCTTC. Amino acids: CVSTGRTSYNEQFF.